A selection of T cell receptor beta chains follows, all from one sample in a study of blood T cell repertoires in COVID-19. This table comes from immunoSEQ multiplex PCR, and its TCRdb copy is limited to in-frame clones, with some not included. The top ten clones hold 5.6% of a sample with around 200,000 clones, roughly 83% of them seen once. The sequenced sample consisted of PBMCs or T cells enriched from blood (not recorded which). The receptors derive from a man between 35 and 55 years old with acute COVID-19. CDR3s leave out the opening cysteine and the closing phenylalanine or tryptophan.

V	CDR3
TRBV6-5	ASTGAGTEYNEQF
TRBV10-1	ASSLTVDEQF
TRBV28	ASSLFGGRAF
TRBV30	AWSVMWSIANYGYT
TRBV11-2	ASSLDYRVRTGELF
TRBV5-6	ASNNLDRAQEKLF
TRBV10-3	AISETGLGQPQH
TRBV3-1/TRBV3-2	ASSQGTGFRPQH
TRBV30	AWGRGGSYNEQF
TRBV7-2	ASTPTGEVGYT
TRBV3-1/TRBV3-2	ASRLGGLAGGEQF
TRBV3-1/TRBV3-2	ASSQDRQAF
TRBV18	ASPGLAGGPWSYEQY
TRBV5-1	ASSSSVPRRKQF
TRBV4-1	ASSQDRAQGSYEQY
TRBV7-9	ASSLLAGGGDTQY
TRBV7-3	ASSLSGTGTFARTSNEQF
TRBV3-1/TRBV3-2	ASTLLGETQY
TRBV28	ASSNGNTIY
TRBV7-9	ASSPRGGSGIQY